These 3 T cell receptor beta chains were all obtained from the same sample, sequenced in a study of blood T cell repertoires in COVID-19. The table came from immunoSEQ multiplex PCR; TCRdb's copy has only in-frame clones and leaves some out. Counted here are 150,000 or so clones, 80% to 90% occurring once; the ten biggest clones make up approximately 18%. Input material: peripheral blood. Receptor source: a woman of 80 years or more with acute or convalescent COVID-19.

The V call is TRBV15, the J call TRBJ2-4; TRBD2 matches 12 bases. With 1 base clipped from V and 6 bases from J, the junction kept 4 bases outside the gene matches. From germline, CDR1 is LNHNV and CDR2 YYDKDF (reference sequence). This CDR3 comprises 16 residues. CDR3 sequence: CATSRGTSGIVNIQYF. DNA for the CDR3: TGTGCCACCAGCAGAGGGACTAGCGGGATCGTAAACATTCAGTACTTC.

This clone was seen many times. The rearrangement uses TRBV4-3 and TRBJ2-3; 13 nucleotides line up with TRBD2. V was clipped by 0 bases and J by 0 bases; unmatched bases: 3. CDR1 LGHNA and CDR2 YSLEER come from the germline V gene. The CDR3 covers 18 residues. CDR3 nucleotides: TGCGCCAGCAGCCAAGAACTAGCGGGGGGGCCTAGCACAGATACGCAGTATTTT. It yields the protein CASSQELAGGPSTDTQYF.

This clone appeared a few times. This chain joins TRBV4-2 and TRBJ2-1; 12 bases are a match to TRBD2. V shed 3 bases and J 4 bases; nucleotides not matched to a gene: 4. This CDR3 is built from 16 residues. Germline loops: CDR1 LGHNA, CDR2 YNFKEQ. CDR3 region: CASSQRLAGAYNEQFF. CDR3 DNA sequence: TGTGCCAGCAGCCAGAGACTAGCGGGGGCTTACAATGAGCAGTTCTTC.